These 15 T cell receptor beta chains were sequenced from one sample in a study of regulatory T cells in long-lasting Graves disease. According to the study, TCR beta libraries were built with iRepertoire HTBI primers and CDR3-region Arm-PCR. One entry per CDR3 protein, called by TCRdb with MiXCR from the multiplex PCR reads. The table lists 300,000 to 350,000 distinct CDR3 sequences, 15% to 20% of them singletons, with less than 30% in the top ten. The time point was: persistent/refractory GD, antithyroid drugs over 5 years with positive TRAb. RNA isolated from PBMCs was used to make the TCR library. The specimen comprised peripheral blood mononuclear cells (PBMCs), sampled when the disease was refractory, from a patient treated with antithyroid drugs. The receptors stem from a female donor with Graves disease.

This chain connects TRBV20-1 to TRBJ2-7, with TRBD2 as a possible D gene (6 bases). The germline V and J ends were trimmed by 2 bases and 7 bases, with 18 bases remaining between them. From germline, CDR1 is DFQATT and CDR2 SNEGSKA (reference sequence). This CDR3 has 14 residues. CDR3 loop: CSARWSGRLVEQYF. The CDR3 nucleotides read TGCAGTGCTAGATGGAGCGGGCGACTTGTGGAGCAGTACTTC.

This chain links TRBV5-1 with TRBJ2-7; D is perhaps TRBD1 (6 bases). V shed 5 bases and J shed 0 bases, with 18 bases lying between them. Germline CDR1 reads SGHRS; CDR2 reads YFSETQ. This CDR3 has 16 amino acids. The CDR3 DNA is TGCGCCAGCAGGCTCAACGCGGACAGCTACTCCTACGAGCAGTACTTC. Encoded protein: CASRLNADSYSYEQYF.

The gene calls are TRBV20-1 and TRBJ2-4; D is possibly TRBD2 (5 bases). CDR3 length: 13 residues. V lost 3 bases and J 4 bases, leaving 10 bases between the germline ends. Germline V gene sequence: CDR1 DFQATT, CDR2 SNEGSKA (reference sequence). The CDR3 loop is CSASSGLKNIQYF. CDR3 coding DNA: TGCAGTGCTAGTTCGGGGTTGAAAAACATTCAGTACTTC.

This chain joins TRBV4-1 and TRBJ1-2; no definite D call. Germline V CDR1 and CDR2: MGHRA, YSYEKL. The V gene lost 1 base and the J gene lost 7 bases, with 10 bases spanning the gap. The CDR3 length is 13 residues. The CDR3 coding sequence is TGCGCCAGCAGCCAAGGCACCTTAAGTGGCTACACCTTC. This codes for CASSQGTLSGYTF.

This clonotype was detected many times. The chain has TRBV6-1 and TRBJ1-1, with D hard to call. Germline CDR1 MNHNS, CDR2 SASEGT. V lost 7 bases to trimming and J lost 5 bases, with 14 bases between them. The CDR3 sequence is 13 residues long. CDR3 nucleotide sequence: TGTGCCAGCACTAGAGTAGAGGAAACTGAAGCTTTCTTT. It specifies CASTRVEETEAFF.

This clonotype came up many times. The chain couples TRBV3-1 to TRBJ1-6; no clear D gene. Germline V gene lookup returns CDR1 LGHDT and CDR2 YNNKEL (reference sequence). V was trimmed by 1 base and J by 6 bases, leaving 7 bases between them. The length of the CDR3 is 14 residues. The CDR3: CASSQVEGNSPLHF. The CDR3 coding sequence is TGTGCCAGCAGCCAAGTTGAGGGTAATTCACCCCTCCACTTT.

This clonotype was detected many times. This rearrangement joins TRBV12-3 or TRBV12-4 to TRBJ1-1; TRBD1 matches 8 bases. V lost 6 bases, J lost 7 bases, and 7 bases stayed unmatched. The length of the CDR3 is 13 residues. Here the CDR3 DNA reads TGTGCCAGCAGATCAACGGGACAGGTTGAAGCTTTCTTT. Amino acid sequence: CASRSTGQVEAFF.

This clonotype has a handful of counts. The rearrangement uses TRBV24-1 and TRBJ1-5; 8 positions match TRBD1. The CDR3 totals 14 residues. Germline trimming cut 7 bases from V and 2 bases from J; bases unmatched to any gene: 3. The germline gives CDR1 KGHDR, CDR2 SFDVKD. Written as DNA, the CDR3 is TGTGCCACCAGCACAGGGGGAGGCAATCAGCCCCAGCATTTT. This encodes CATSTGGGNQPQHF.

This chain links TRBV10-3 with TRBJ2-5; a possible D gene is TRBD2 (6 bases). Trimming took 5 bases from V and 5 from J, leaving 6 bases between them. There are 11 residues in the CDR3. Per germline, CDR1 ENHRY and CDR2 SYGVKD. This CDR3 reads CAISSGETQYF. Here the CDR3 DNA reads TGTGCCATCAGTAGCGGGGAGACCCAGTACTTC.

This clonotype was detected once. An end of the junction differs from the germline gene, which may be a read error. The V gene is TRBV5-1, the J gene TRBJ1-1, with no clear D. The CDR3 loop spans 14 amino acids. Germline lookup yields CDR1 SGHRS and CDR2 YFSETQ. The CDR3 region has the DNA TGCACCAGCAGCTTAAGAAGAGGGTACACTGAAGCTTTCTTT. Protein: CTSSLRRGYTEAFF. Complete variable domain (other parts from reference TRBV5-1 and TRBJ1-1): KAGVTQTPRYLIKTRGQQVTLSCSPISGHRSVSWYQQTPGQGLQFLFEYFSETQRNKGNFPGRFSGRQFSNSRSEMNVSTLELGDSALYLCTSSLRRGYTEAFFGQGTRLTVV.

The chain carries TRBV6-1 and TRBJ2-7; 7 bases match TRBD1. V was pared by 4 bases and J by 1 base, with 7 bases of the junction left unmatched. CDR1 and CDR2 from the germline V gene are MNHNS and SASEGT. The CDR3 is made up of 15 amino acids. CDR3 in DNA: TGTGCCAGCAGTGTAGGACAGGCACGGTCCTACGAGCAGTACTTC. Translated: CASSVGQARSYEQYF.

V usage is TRBV29-1 and J usage is TRBJ1-2; possible D gene TRBD1, 5 bases. Trimming took off 7 bases at V and 4 bases at J, with 13 bases between the two ends. CDR3 length equals 12 residues. Germline lookup yields CDR1 SQVTM and CDR2 ANQGSEA. DNA of the CDR3: TGCAGCGCCGCCAGGGATGGCTATGGCTACACCTTC. Protein product: CSAARDGYGYTF.

This clonotype was seen a handful of times. The chain combines TRBV18 with TRBJ1-1; tentative D call: TRBD1 (5 bases). The CDR3 extends over 14 amino acids. Trimming pared 2 bases from V and 3 bases from J, leaving 10 bases between. Germline CDR1 reads KGHSH; CDR2 reads LQKENI. Here the CDR3 DNA reads TGTGCCAGCTCACCAAATCAGGGAGACACTGAAGCTTTCTTT. This translates into CASSPNQGDTEAFF.

Remarks on this clonotype: Just one base apart from a much larger clone, this may be a read error. The chain is built from TRBV2 and TRBJ1-5; the match to TRBD1 covers 9 bases. Germline V lookup: CDR1 SNHLY, CDR2 FYNNEI. This CDR3 has 15 residues. CDR3 DNA: TGTGCCAGCAGTGCTGGACAGGGGAGGAATCAGCTCCAGCATTTT. The encoded protein is CASSAGQGRNQLQHF.

This clonotype came up many times. The J gene is TRBJ2-6, the V gene TRBV7-8; D remains unclear. V was shortened by 5 bases and J by 3 bases, with 26 bases between the two germline ends. The V gene's germline CDR1 is SGHVS and CDR2 FQNEAQ. The CDR3 covers 20 residues. CDR3 sequence reads: CASSALVVRVPKDGANVLTF. CDR3 bases: TGTGCCAGCAGCGCCCTCGTGGTTCGGGTCCCGAAGGATGGGGCCAACGTCCTGACTTTC. Using reference TRBV7-8 and TRBJ2-6 for the parts outside the CDR3, the full variable domain is GAGVSQSPRYKVAKRGQDVALRCDPISGHVSLFWYQQALGQGPEFLTYFQNEAQLDKSGLPSDRFFAERPEGSVSTLKIQRTQQEDSAVYLCASSALVVRVPKDGANVLTFGAGSRLTVL.